These 11 T cell receptor beta chains originate from one sample sequenced in a study of blood T cell repertoires in COVID-19. Measured with immunoSEQ multiplex PCR; TCRdb has only the in-frame clones, and not every one. The table lists tens of thousands of clones, around 83% of them singletons. Sequences were obtained from peripheral blood. Receptors originate from a human donor in a cohort sampled during active COVID-19.

The genes are TRBV6-2 or TRBV6-3 and TRBJ2-7; D perhaps matches TRBD2 (6 bases). The germline V gene has CDR1 MNHEY and CDR2 SVGEGT. This CDR3 has 15 amino acids. With 5 bases removed from V and 0 bases from J, the gap between germline ends came to 14 bases. CDR3 sequence (DNA): TGTGCCAGCAGTCACAAAGCGGGTGTCTCCTACGAGCAGTACTTC. This codes for CASSHKAGVSYEQYF.

This clone has at least ten counts. J is TRBJ2-3 and V is TRBV2, with 9 positions matching TRBD2. With 6 bases clipped from V and 3 bases from J, the junction kept 10 bases outside the gene matches. Per germline, CDR1 SNHLY and CDR2 FYNNEI. The CDR3 sequence is 16 residues long. The CDR3 sequence: CASSPSASGKTDTQYF. The DNA of the CDR3 is TGTGCCAGCAGCCCGAGTGCTAGCGGGAAAACAGATACGCAGTATTTT. Based on the CDR3 plus reference TRBV2 and TRBJ2-3, the full variable domain is EPEVTQTPSHQVTQMGQEVILRCVPISNHLYFYWYRQILGQKVEFLVSFYNNEISEKSEIFDDQFSVERPDGSNFTLKIRSTKLEDSAMYFCASSPSASGKTDTQYFGPGTRLTVL.

The chain combines TRBV5-1 with TRBJ2-1; 7 nucleotides align to TRBD1. There are 17 residues in the CDR3. Germline assignment: CDR1 SGHRS and CDR2 YFSETQ. V shed 4 bases and J 0 bases; nucleotides not matched to a gene: 10. The CDR3 region is CASSPGTGDFSYNEQFF. CDR3 sequence (DNA): TGCGCCAGCAGCCCTGGAACAGGGGATTTCTCCTACAATGAGCAGTTCTTC. The full variable domain, its missing parts supplied by reference TRBV5-1 and TRBJ2-1, is KAGVTQTPRYLIKTRGQQVTLSCSPISGHRSVSWYQQTPGQGLQFLFEYFSETQRNKGNFPGRFSGRQFSNSRSEMNVSTLELGDSALYLCASSPGTGDFSYNEQFFGPGTRLTVL.

A word on this clone: The sample holds other DNA sequences that translate to the same CDR3. This chain links TRBV2 with TRBJ2-7; weak D call: TRBD2 (5 bases). CDR1 is SNHLY, CDR2 FYNNEI, per germline. CDR3 size: 11 residues. Trimming stripped 4 bases from V and 4 bases from J, with 5 bases between. The CDR3 sequence is CASSAGYEQYF. The CDR3 DNA follows: TGTGCCAGCAGTGCGGGGTACGAGCAGTACTTC.

This chain uses TRBV5-1 with TRBJ2-1, with D tentatively TRBD2 (5 bases). Germline assignment: CDR1 SGHRS and CDR2 YFSETQ. Trimming cost V 0 bases and J 4 bases, with 8 bases left between them. The CDR3 totals 14 residues. The CDR3 protein is CASSLGGLYNEQFF. CDR3 DNA sequence: TGCGCCAGCAGCTTGGGCGGGTTATACAATGAGCAGTTCTTC.

V usage is TRBV6-4 and J usage is TRBJ2-2; D is unresolved. Trimming removed 4 bases at V and 0 bases at J, with 6 bases between. Germline V CDR1 and CDR2: MRHNA, SNTAGT. CDR3 length: 14 residues. In nucleotides, the CDR3 is TGTGCCAGCAGTGCCTCCGCGAACACCGGGGAGCTGTTTTTT. It is translated as CASSASANTGELFF.

The chain joins TRBV28 to TRBJ1-3, with a weak D call TRBD1 (5 bases). There are 15 residues in the CDR3. Germline V CDR1 and CDR2: MDHEN, SYDVKM. The V gene lost 6 bases and the J gene lost 0 bases, with 12 bases spanning the gap. The CDR3 nucleotides are TGTGCCAGCAGCCGACAGTATCTCTCTGGAAACACCATATATTTT. The encoded protein is CASSRQYLSGNTIYF.

This clone has only one observation. The identical CDR3 is also encoded by other nucleotide sequences in the sample. The CDR3 spells CAWSASRDSFGYTF. CDR3 DNA sequence: TGTGCCTGGAGTGCATCCCGGGACTCGTTTGGCTACACCTTC. V usage is TRBV30 and J usage is TRBJ1-2; perhaps TRBD1 as D (5 bases). CDR1 is GTSNPN, CDR2 SVGIG, per germline (reference sequence). The V end was cut by 1 base, the J end by 7 bases, with 16 bases between. The CDR3 is made up of 14 amino acids.

The chain employs TRBV30 and TRBJ2-5; 16 bases agree with TRBD2. Germline V gene sequence: CDR1 GTSNPN, CDR2 SVGIG (reference sequence). This CDR3 is built from 17 residues. The V and J ends lost 1 base and 4 bases, in that order; junction bases with no gene match: 6. CDR3: CAWSAGTSGGARETQYF. Here the CDR3 DNA reads TGTGCCTGGAGTGCGGGGACTAGCGGGGGGGCCCGAGAGACCCAGTACTTC.

This chain joins TRBV4-2 and TRBJ2-6; possible D gene TRBD2, 5 bases. The CDR3 totals 19 residues. CDR1 and CDR2 from the germline V gene are LGHNA and YNFKEQ. Trimming took 0 bases from V and 0 from J, leaving 15 bases between them. CDR3 amino acids: CASSQDRRAGLSGANVLTF. CDR3 sequence (DNA): TGTGCCAGCAGCCAAGATCGCCGGGCGGGTCTCTCTGGGGCCAACGTCCTGACTTTC.

The chain combines TRBV5-1 with TRBJ2-7; 10 nucleotides match TRBD1. Germline V gives CDR1 SGHRS, CDR2 YFSETQ. The CDR3 extends over 16 amino acids. V was pared by 4 bases and J by 3 bases, with 10 bases of the junction left unmatched. CDR3 residues: CASSKDRGPGDYEQYF. The DNA of the CDR3 is TGCGCCAGCAGCAAAGACAGGGGGCCGGGCGACTACGAGCAGTACTTC.